The table lists the clone carrying this TCR beta chain with a few counts. V lost 5 bases and J lost 2, with 14 bases in between. Germline V gene lookup returns CDR1 MGHDK and CDR2 SYGVNS. The CDR3 length is 15 residues. This entry belongs to a study of blood T cells in healthy people across ages. Together with a sample-barcoded 5' primer, a J-beta primer mix was included in a second PCR lasting about 7 to 11 cycles. TCRdb re-derived calls from the 5' RACE reads in MiXCR, one entry per CDR3 protein. The sample has about 1.4 million distinct CDR3 sequences, roughly 59% seen once. This sequence joins TRBV25-1 and TRBJ2-3; D tentatively fits TRBD1 or TRBD2 (5 bases each). The TCR sequence derives from a man younger than 35 in good health. The sequencing input was blood. The CDR3 loop reads CASSPPVGTTDTQYF. The CDR3 DNA follows: TGTGCCAGCAGTCCCCCCGTGGGGACCACAGATACGCAGTATTTT.